Included here is one T cell receptor (beta chain) sequence, with context. TCRdb keeps only in-frame clones here, not all; method: immunoSEQ multiplex PCR. The sample shows about 160,000 clones, about nine tenths of them seen only once. V lost 7 bases and J lost 1; bases outside the gene matches: 6. The CDR3 has 14 amino acids. In germline, CDR1 is SGDLS, CDR2 YYNGEE. The data are from a study of T cell responses to AZD1222 COVID-19 vaccine. The sample here was peripheral blood, taken on day 0 of AZD1222 vaccination. The clonotype comes from an adult in good health. V and J are TRBV9 and TRBJ2-3, with 7 bases fitting TRBD2. CDR3 bases: TGTGCCAGCGCCGGGAGGCCCGGCACAGATACGCAGTATTTT. Translation: CASAGRPGTDTQYF.